A selection of T cell receptor beta chains follows, all from one sample in a study of T cells after yellow fever vaccination. MiXCR, run by TCRdb on the 5' RACE reads, gives a single entry per CDR3 protein. The table shows about 330,000 distinct CDR3 sequences, with roughly 8.4% occurring only once. The sequences come from PBMCs, collected more than 40 days after the first yellow fever vaccination. These receptors were obtained from a man aged 18 to 29 who received the YFV17D yellow fever vaccine. The CDR3 runs from the conserved cysteine through the conserved F or W. The D gene is left open where the match is weak. Part of the rows lack a size; the others show once, few, many or a class for expanded clones.

cdr3_length	d_call	j_call	clone_size	v_call	cdr3_aa	cdr3_nt
16	-	TRBJ1-1	many	TRBV5-1	CASSSPRDAGGTEAFF	TGCGCCAGCAGCAGCCCGCGGGACGCCGGAGGGACTGAAGCTTTCTTT
14	-	TRBJ2-3	-	TRBV6-4	CASSTEGGRDTQYF	TGTGCCAGCAGCACCGAGGGGGGCCGGGATACGCAGTATTTT
14	-	TRBJ2-1	-	TRBV7-9	CASSRGALANEQFF	TGTGCCAGCAGCCGTGGGGCCCTCGCCAATGAGCAGTTCTTC
14	-	TRBJ1-1	-	TRBV6-1	CASTMQGLNTEAFF	TGTGCCAGCACTATGCAGGGCTTGAACACTGAAGCTTTCTTT
18	-	TRBJ2-4	-	TRBV4-3	CASSQDLSRGRTKNIQYF	TGCGCCAGCAGCCAAGATCTCAGCAGGGGAAGAACCAAAAACATTCAGTACTTC
15	-	TRBJ1-2	-	TRBV4-3	CASSRDSDGFYGYTF	TGCGCCAGCAGCCGAGATTCTGACGGATTCTATGGCTACACCTTC
14	-	TRBJ2-7	few	TRBV20-1	CSTFDSFQSYEQYF	TGCAGTACCTTTGACAGTTTCCAATCCTACGAGCAGTACTTC
13	-	TRBJ2-7	few	TRBV2	CATTGTLTYEQYF	TGTGCCACCACCGGGACACTGACCTACGAGCAGTACTTC
16	TRBD2	TRBJ2-3	-	TRBV27	CAKPHRTSGETDTQYF	TGTGCCAAGCCCCACCGTACTAGCGGGGAAACAGATACGCAGTATTTT
14	-	TRBJ2-3	-	TRBV24-1	CATSPGLPKDTQYF	TGTGCCACCAGCCCCGGGCTGCCTAAAGATACGCAGTATTTT
16	TRBD2	TRBJ2-1	few	TRBV3-1	CASSQEFRPSGNEQFF	TGTGCCAGCAGCCAAGAATTTCGGCCTAGCGGTAATGAGCAGTTCTTC
12	TRBD1	TRBJ1-1	few	TRBV20-1	CSARRGQVLAFF	TGCAGTGCTAGAAGGGGACAGGTTTTAGCTTTCTTT
16	TRBD1	TRBJ1-4	-	TRBV9	CASSVDQGADSEKLFF	TGTGCCAGCAGCGTAGACCAGGGGGCTGATTCTGAAAAACTGTTTTTT
15	TRBD2	TRBJ2-3	many	TRBV20-1	CSPDHGLAGTDTQYF	TGCAGTCCCGACCACGGGCTAGCGGGCACAGATACGCAGTATTTT
18	TRBD2	TRBJ2-1	many	TRBV6-2/TRBV6-3	CASSSWTSGPLSYNEQFF	TGTGCCAGCAGTTCTTGGACTAGCGGGCCTCTTTCCTACAATGAGCAGTTCTTC
16	TRBD1	TRBJ1-2	many	TRBV12-3/TRBV12-4	CASTGTGTFRNYGYTF	TGTGCCAGCACCGGGACAGGGACTTTCCGAAACTATGGCTACACCTTC
12	-	TRBJ1-1	few	TRBV20-1	CSASRGGTEAFF	TGCAGTGCTAGTAGGGGGGGCACTGAAGCTTTCTTT
15	TRBD1	TRBJ1-2	few	TRBV4-3	CASSQSTGDDYGYTF	TGCGCCAGCAGCCAATCGACAGGGGATGACTATGGCTACACCTTC
17	TRBD1	TRBJ1-2	-	TRBV20-1	CSATTTRKGGYYYGYTF	TGCAGTGCTACGACTACAAGGAAAGGGGGCTATTACTATGGCTACACCTTC
15	-	TRBJ1-5	-	TRBV7-9	CASSLVGVRNHPQHF	TGTGCCAGCAGCTTAGTAGGGGTCAGAAATCATCCCCAGCATTTT
13	-	TRBJ1-1	-	TRBV29-1	CSVEDALNTEAFF	TGCAGCGTTGAAGATGCATTGAACACTGAAGCTTTCTTT
15	-	TRBJ2-1	-	TRBV7-2	CASSLVADPYNEQFF	TGTGCCAGCAGCTTAGTTGCAGATCCGTACAATGAGCAGTTCTTC
15	-	TRBJ2-3	-	TRBV6-5	CASSYGYRGTDTQYF	TGTGCCAGCAGTTACGGGTACAGGGGCACAGATACGCAGTATTTT
15	-	TRBJ2-4	-	TRBV7-8	CASSLARGVKNIQYF	TGTGCCAGCAGCTTAGCGCGGGGAGTCAAAAACATTCAGTACTTC
15	TRBD1	TRBJ1-1	-	TRBV28	CASSTGPGTGIRAFF	TGTGCCAGCAGTACCGGTCCCGGGACAGGGATCAGGGCTTTCTTT
14	TRBD2	TRBJ2-1	few	TRBV20-1	CSAPLAGLGNEQFF	TGCAGTGCTCCACTAGCGGGGTTGGGGAATGAGCAGTTCTTC
12	-	TRBJ1-4	few	TRBV18	CASSSLNEKLFF	TGTGCCAGCTCAAGTCTTAATGAAAAACTGTTTTTT
15	-	TRBJ1-6	-	TRBV5-1	CASSLQGPYNSPLHF	TGCGCCAGCAGCTTGCAGGGGCCCTATAATTCACCCCTCCACTTT
16	TRBD2	TRBJ2-3	many	TRBV30	CAWSVWAGGSTDTQYF	TGTGCCTGGAGTGTGTGGGCGGGGGGGAGCACAGATACGCAGTATTTT
15	TRBD1	TRBJ1-1	few	TRBV7-2	CASSQTGTGETEAFF	TGTGCCAGCAGCCAAACCGGGACAGGGGAGACTGAAGCTTTCTTT
14	TRBD1	TRBJ2-7	few	TRBV19	CASSPQTGFYEQYF	TGTGCCAGTAGTCCCCAGACAGGGTTCTACGAGCAGTACTTC
16	TRBD1	TRBJ2-5	few	TRBV2	CASSDPGQGGQETQYF	TGTGCCAGCAGTGACCCCGGACAGGGCGGGCAAGAGACCCAGTACTTC
15	-	TRBJ2-5	many	TRBV7-2	CASSLVAGRQETQYF	TGTGCCAGCAGCTTAGTTGCGGGGCGACAAGAGACCCAGTACTTC
17	-	TRBJ2-3	-	TRBV9	CASSVFLGRRDADTQYF	TGTGCCAGCAGCGTATTTCTGGGGCGAAGAGACGCAGATACGCAGTATTTT
15	-	TRBJ1-4	few	TRBV7-9	CASSFLGRGGEKLFF	TGTGCCAGCAGCTTTCTCGGAAGGGGTGGCGAAAAACTGTTTTTT
15	-	TRBJ1-1	-	TRBV7-8	CASSLSTVKNTEAFF	TGTGCCAGCAGCCTCTCGACGGTTAAAAACACTGAAGCTTTCTTT
17	TRBD1	TRBJ1-2	few	TRBV6-5	CASSYSIGSQGSYGYTF	TGTGCCAGCAGTTACTCGATTGGGTCACAGGGGAGTTATGGCTACACCTTC
12	TRBD2	TRBJ2-1	-	TRBV20-1	CSARDSGDEQFF	TGCAGTGCCCGGGATAGCGGGGATGAGCAGTTCTTC
12	-	TRBJ1-1	-	TRBV12-3/TRBV12-4	CASSRDERKPFF	TGTGCCAGCAGTCGGGACGAGAGGAAGCCTTTCTTT
14	TRBD1	TRBJ2-7	few	TRBV29-1	CSVEGAGTDYEQYF	TGCAGCGTTGAAGGGGCCGGGACAGATTACGAGCAGTACTTC
15	-	TRBJ1-3	-	TRBV3-1	CASSQGINSGNTIYF	TGTGCCAGCAGCCAAGGGATTAACTCTGGAAACACCATATATTTT
14	-	TRBJ2-5	many	TRBV5-1	CASSRNPYQETQYF	TGCGCCAGCAGTCGAAATCCGTACCAAGAGACCCAGTACTTC
15	-	TRBJ2-6	-	TRBV23-1	CASSQRVSGANVLTF	TGCGCCAGCAGTCAGAGGGTCTCTGGGGCCAACGTCCTGACTTTC
13	TRBD1	TRBJ1-2	few	TRBV6-1	CASTGTGFYGYTF	TGTGCCAGCACCGGGACAGGCTTCTATGGCTACACCTTC
15	-	TRBJ1-5	many	TRBV5-1	CASSLGDSTNQPQHF	TGCGCCAGCAGCTTGGGGGACTCTACTAATCAGCCCCAGCATTTT
15	TRBD1	TRBJ2-1	few	TRBV7-3	CASSLTGTGYNEQFF	TGTGCCAGCAGCTTAACTGGGACAGGGTACAATGAGCAGTTCTTC
16	TRBD1	TRBJ2-4	-	TRBV12-3/TRBV12-4	CSSSPRTGNVANIQYF	TGTTCCAGCAGTCCTAGGACAGGGAACGTTGCAAACATTCAGTACTTC